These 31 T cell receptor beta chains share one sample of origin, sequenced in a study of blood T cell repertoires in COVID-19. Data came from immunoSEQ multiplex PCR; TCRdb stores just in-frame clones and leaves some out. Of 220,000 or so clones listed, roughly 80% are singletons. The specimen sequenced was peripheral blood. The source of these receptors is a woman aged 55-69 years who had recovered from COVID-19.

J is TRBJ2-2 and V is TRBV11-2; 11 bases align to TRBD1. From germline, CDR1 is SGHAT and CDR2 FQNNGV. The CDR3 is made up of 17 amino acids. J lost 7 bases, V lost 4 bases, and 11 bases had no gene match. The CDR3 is CASSSRQGTGGHGELFF. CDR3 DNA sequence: TGTGCCAGCAGCTCCCGGCAGGGGACAGGGGGACACGGGGAGCTGTTTTTT.

Here the CDR3 reads CASSVESGTGNTEAFF. The CDR3 bases are TGTGCCAGCAGCGTAGAATCCGGGACAGGGAACACTGAAGCTTTCTTT. The chain uses TRBV2 and TRBJ1-1, with 8 positions matching TRBD1. Germline V gene data show CDR1 as SNHLY and CDR2 as FYNNEI. Losses at the gene ends were 6 bases for V and 1 base for J; bases not matched to a gene: 10. CDR3 length: 16 amino acids.

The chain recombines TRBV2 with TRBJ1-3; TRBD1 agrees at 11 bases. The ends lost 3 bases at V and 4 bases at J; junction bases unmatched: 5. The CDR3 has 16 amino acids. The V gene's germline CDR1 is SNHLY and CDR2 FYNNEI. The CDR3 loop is CASSEDRGRVGNTIYF. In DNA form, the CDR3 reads TGTGCCAGCAGTGAGGACAGGGGGCGAGTGGGAAACACCATATATTTT.

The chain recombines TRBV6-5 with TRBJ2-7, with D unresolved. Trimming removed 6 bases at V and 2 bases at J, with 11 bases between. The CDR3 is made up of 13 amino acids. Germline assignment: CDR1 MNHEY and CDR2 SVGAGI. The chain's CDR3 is CASSTQDPYEQYF. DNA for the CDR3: TGTGCCAGCAGCACCCAGGATCCCTACGAGCAGTACTTC.

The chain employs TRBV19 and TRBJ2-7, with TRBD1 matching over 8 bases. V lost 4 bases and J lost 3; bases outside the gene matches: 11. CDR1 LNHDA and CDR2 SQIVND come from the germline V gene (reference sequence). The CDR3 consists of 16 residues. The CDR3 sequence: CASSRMGTGSGYEQYF. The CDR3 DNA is TGTGCCAGTAGTAGGATGGGGACAGGCTCTGGCTACGAGCAGTACTTC.

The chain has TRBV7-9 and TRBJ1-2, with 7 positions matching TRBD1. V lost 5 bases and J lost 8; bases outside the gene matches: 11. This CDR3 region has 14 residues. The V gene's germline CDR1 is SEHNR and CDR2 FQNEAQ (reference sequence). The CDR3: CASSPPGTANGYTF. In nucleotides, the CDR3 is TGTGCCAGCAGCCCGCCTGGGACAGCAAACGGCTACACCTTC.

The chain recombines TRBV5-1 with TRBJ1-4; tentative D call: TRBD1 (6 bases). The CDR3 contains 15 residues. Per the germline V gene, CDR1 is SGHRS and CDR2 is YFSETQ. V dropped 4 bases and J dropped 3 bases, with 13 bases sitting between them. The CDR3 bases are TGCGCCAGCAGCGGGGGGGCTGGGGCTAATGAAAAACTGTTTTTT. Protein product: CASSGGAGANEKLFF.

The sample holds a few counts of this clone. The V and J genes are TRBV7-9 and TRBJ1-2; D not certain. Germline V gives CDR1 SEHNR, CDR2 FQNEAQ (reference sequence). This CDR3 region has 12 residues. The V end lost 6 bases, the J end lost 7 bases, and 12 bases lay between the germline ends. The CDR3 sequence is CASSLDNRGYTF. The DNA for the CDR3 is TGTGCCAGCAGTCTCGACAACCGTGGCTACACCTTC. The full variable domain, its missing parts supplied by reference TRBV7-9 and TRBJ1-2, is DTGVSQNPRHKITKRGQNVTFRCDPISEHNRLYWYRQTLGQGPEFLTYFQNEAQLEKSRLLSDRFSAERPKGSFSTLEIQRTEQGDSAMYLCASSLDNRGYTFGSGTRLTVV.

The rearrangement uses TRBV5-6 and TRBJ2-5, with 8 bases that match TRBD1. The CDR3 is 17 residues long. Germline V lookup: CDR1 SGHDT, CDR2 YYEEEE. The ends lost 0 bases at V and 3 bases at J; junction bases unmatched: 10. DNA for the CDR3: TGTGCCAGCAGCTTGGATGGGTTGGACAGGGTGGAAGAGACCCAGTACTTC. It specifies CASSLDGLDRVEETQYF.

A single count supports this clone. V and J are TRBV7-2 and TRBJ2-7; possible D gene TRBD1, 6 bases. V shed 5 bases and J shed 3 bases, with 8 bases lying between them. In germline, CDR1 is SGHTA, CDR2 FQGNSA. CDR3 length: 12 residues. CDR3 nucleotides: TGTGCCAGCAGCACGACAGGCTACGAGCAGTACTTC. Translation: CASSTTGYEQYF.

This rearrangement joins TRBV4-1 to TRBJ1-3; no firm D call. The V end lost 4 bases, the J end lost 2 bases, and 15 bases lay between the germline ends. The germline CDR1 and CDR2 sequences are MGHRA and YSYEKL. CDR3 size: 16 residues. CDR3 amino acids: CASSRAAAIPGNTIYF. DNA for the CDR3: TGCGCCAGCAGCCGTGCGGCGGCTATACCTGGAAACACCATATATTTT.

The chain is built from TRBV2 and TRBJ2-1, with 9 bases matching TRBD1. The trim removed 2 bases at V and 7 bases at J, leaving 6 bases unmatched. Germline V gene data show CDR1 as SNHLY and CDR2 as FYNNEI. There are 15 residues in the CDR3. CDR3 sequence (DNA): TGTGCCAGCAGTGAACCGGGACAGGGAAGGAATGAGCAGTTCTTC. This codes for CASSEPGQGRNEQFF.

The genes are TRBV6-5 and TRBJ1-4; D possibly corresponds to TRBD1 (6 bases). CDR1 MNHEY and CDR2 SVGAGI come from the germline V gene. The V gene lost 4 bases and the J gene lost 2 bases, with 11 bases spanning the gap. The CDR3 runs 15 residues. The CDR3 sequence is CASSSTRGTNEKLFF. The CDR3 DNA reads TGTGCCAGCAGTTCCACCAGGGGCACTAATGAAAAACTGTTTTTT.

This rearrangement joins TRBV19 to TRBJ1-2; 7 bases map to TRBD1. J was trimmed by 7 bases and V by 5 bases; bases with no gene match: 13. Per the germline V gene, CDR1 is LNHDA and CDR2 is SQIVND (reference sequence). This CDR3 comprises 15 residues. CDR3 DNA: TGTGCCAGTAGTGAACGGACAGGTCCCTATGGTGGCTACACCTTC. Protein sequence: CASSERTGPYGGYTF.

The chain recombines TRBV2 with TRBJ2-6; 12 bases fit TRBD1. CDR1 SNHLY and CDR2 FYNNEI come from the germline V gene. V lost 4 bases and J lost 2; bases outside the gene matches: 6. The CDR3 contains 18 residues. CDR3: CASSAVGQGATGANVLTF. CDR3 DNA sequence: TGTGCCAGCAGTGCCGTGGGACAGGGGGCTACTGGGGCCAACGTCCTGACTTTC.

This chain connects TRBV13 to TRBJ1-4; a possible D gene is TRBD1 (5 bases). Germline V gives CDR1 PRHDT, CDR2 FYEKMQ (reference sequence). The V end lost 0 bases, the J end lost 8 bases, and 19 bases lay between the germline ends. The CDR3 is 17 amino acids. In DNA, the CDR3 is TGTGCCAGCAGCTTAGGGGGAGGGGCCACTATTGAGGAAAAACTGTTTTTT. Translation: CASSLGGGATIEEKLFF.

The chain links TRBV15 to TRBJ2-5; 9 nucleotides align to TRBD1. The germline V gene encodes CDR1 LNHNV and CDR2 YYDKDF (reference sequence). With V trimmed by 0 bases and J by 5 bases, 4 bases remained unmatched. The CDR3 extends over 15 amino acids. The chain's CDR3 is CATSRDGGTGETQYF. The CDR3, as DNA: TGTGCCACCAGCAGAGATGGAGGGACAGGGGAGACCCAGTACTTC. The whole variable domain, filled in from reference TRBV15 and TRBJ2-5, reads DAMVIQNPRYQVTQFGKPVTLSCSQTLNHNVMYWYQQKSSQAPKLLFHYYDKDFNNEADTPDNFQSRRPNTSFCFLDIRSPGLGDTAMYLCATSRDGGTGETQYFGPGTRLLVL.

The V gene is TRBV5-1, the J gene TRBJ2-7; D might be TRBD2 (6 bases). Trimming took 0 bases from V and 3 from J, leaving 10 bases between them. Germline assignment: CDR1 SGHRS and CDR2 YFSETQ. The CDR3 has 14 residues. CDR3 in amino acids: CASSLGGSGYEQYF. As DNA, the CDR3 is TGCGCCAGCAGCTTGGGAGGTAGCGGCTACGAGCAGTACTTC.

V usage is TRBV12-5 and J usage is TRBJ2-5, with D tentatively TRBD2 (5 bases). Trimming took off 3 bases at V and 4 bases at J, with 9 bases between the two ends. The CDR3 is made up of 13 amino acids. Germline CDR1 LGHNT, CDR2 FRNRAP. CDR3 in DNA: TGTGCTAGTGGTTTCGCGGCGGGAGAGACCCAGTACTTC. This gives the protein CASGFAAGETQYF.

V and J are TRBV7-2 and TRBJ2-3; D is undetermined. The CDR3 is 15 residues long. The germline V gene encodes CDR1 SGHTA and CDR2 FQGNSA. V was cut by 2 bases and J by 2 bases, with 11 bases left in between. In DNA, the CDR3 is TGTGCCAGCAGCTTAAGCAGGTCCCTCACAGATACGCAGTATTTT. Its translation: CASSLSRSLTDTQYF.

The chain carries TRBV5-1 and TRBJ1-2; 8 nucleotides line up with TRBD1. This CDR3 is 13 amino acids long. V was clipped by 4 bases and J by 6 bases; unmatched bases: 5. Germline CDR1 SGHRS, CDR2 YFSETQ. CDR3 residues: CASSNGQGDGYTF. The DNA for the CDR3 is TGCGCCAGCAGCAACGGACAGGGCGATGGCTACACCTTC.

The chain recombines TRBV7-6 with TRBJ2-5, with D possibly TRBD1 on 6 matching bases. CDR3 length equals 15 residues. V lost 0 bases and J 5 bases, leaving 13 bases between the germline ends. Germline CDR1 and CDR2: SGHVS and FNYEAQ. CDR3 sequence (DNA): TGTGCCAGCAGCTTAGCGACAGGTCAGGGGGAGACCCAGTACTTC. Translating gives CASSLATGQGETQYF.

CDR3 sequence (DNA): TGTGCCAGCAGGTCCCAGTGGGGAAACACCATATATTTT. It is translated as CASRSQWGNTIYF. The J gene is TRBJ1-3, the V gene TRBV7-2; D is ambiguous. Per germline, CDR1 SGHTA and CDR2 FQGNSA. The CDR3 consists of 13 residues. Trimming stripped 6 bases from V and 4 bases from J, with 10 bases between. Combining the CDR3 with reference TRBV7-2 and TRBJ1-3 gives the whole variable domain GAGVSQSPSNKVTEKGKDVELRCDPISGHTALYWYRQSLGQGLEFLIYFQGNSAPDKSGLPSDRFSAERTGGSVSTLTIQRTQQEDSAVYLCASRSQWGNTIYFGEGSWLTVV.

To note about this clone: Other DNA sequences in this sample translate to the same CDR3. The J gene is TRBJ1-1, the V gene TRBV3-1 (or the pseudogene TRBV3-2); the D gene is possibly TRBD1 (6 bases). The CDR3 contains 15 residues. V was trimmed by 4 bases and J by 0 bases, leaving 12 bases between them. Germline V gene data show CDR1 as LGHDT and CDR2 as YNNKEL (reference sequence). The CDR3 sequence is CASSPRDTLNTEAFF. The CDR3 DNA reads TGTGCCAGCAGCCCACGGGACACCTTGAACACTGAAGCTTTCTTT.

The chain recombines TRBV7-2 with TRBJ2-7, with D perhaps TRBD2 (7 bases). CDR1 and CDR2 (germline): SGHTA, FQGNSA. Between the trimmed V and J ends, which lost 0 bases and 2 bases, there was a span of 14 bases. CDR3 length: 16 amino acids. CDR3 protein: CASSLAGAGAPYEQYF. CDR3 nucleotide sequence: TGTGCCAGCAGCTTAGCAGGGGCGGGGGCCCCCTACGAGCAGTACTTC.

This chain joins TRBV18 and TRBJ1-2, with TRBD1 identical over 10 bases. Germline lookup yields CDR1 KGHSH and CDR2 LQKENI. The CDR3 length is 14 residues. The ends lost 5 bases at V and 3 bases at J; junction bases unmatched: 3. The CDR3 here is CASSADRGHYGYTF. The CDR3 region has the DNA TGTGCCAGCTCAGCAGACAGGGGGCACTATGGCTACACCTTC. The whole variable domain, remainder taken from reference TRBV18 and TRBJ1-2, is NAGVMQNPRHLVRRRGQEARLRCSPMKGHSHVYWYRQLPEEGLKFMVYLQKENIIDESGMPKERFSAEFPKEGPSILRIQQVVRGDSAAYFCASSADRGHYGYTFGSGTRLTVV.

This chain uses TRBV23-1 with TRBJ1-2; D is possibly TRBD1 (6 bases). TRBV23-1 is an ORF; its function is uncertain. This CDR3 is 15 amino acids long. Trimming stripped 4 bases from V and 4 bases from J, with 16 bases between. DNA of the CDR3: TGCGCCAGCAGTCCCAGACAGGCTGCCGGCTATGGCTACACCTTC. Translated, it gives CASSPRQAAGYGYTF.

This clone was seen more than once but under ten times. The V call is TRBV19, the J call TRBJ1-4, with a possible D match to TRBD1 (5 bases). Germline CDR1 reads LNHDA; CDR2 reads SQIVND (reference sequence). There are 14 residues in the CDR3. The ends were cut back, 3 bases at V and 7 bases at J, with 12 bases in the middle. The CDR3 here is CASSIPGIGEKLFF. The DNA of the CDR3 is TGTGCCAGTAGTATCCCAGGGATTGGTGAAAAACTGTTTTTT.

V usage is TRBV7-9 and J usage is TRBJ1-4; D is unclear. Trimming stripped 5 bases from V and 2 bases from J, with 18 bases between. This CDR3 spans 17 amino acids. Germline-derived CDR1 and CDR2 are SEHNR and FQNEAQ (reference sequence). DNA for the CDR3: TGTGCCAGCAGCCTAGGACTACCGGAGGAGACTAATGAAAAACTGTTTTTT. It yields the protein CASSLGLPEETNEKLFF.

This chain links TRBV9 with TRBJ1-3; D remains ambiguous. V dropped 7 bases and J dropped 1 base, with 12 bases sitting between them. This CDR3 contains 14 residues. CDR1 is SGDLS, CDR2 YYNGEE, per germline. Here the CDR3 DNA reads TGTGCCAGCTCAGTGCGGGGATCTGGAAACACCATATATTTT. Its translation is CASSVRGSGNTIYF.

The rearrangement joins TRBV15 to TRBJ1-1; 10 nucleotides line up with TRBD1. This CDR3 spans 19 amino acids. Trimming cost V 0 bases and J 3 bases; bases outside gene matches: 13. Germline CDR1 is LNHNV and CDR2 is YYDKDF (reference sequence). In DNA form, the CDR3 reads TGTGCCACCAGCAGAGATATTAGACAGGGGGCAGGATGGTACACTGAAGCTTTCTTT. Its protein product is CATSRDIRQGAGWYTEAFF.